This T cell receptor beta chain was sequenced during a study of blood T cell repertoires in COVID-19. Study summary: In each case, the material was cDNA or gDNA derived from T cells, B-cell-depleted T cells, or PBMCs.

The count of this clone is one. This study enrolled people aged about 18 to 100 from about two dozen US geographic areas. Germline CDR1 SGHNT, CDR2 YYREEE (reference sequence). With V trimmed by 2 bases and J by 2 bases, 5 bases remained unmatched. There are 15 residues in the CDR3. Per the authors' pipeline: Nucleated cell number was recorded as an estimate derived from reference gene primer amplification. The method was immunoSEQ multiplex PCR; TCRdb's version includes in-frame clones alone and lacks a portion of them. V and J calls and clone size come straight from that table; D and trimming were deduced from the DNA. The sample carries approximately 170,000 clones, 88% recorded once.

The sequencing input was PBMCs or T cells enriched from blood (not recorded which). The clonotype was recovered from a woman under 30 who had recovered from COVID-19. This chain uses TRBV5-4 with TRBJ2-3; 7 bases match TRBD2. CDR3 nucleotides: TGTGCCAGCAGCTTCGATAGCGGGTACACAGATACGCAGTATTTT. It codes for CASSFDSGYTDTQYF.